The entry below gives a single T cell receptor beta chain sequence along with its context. J lost 4 bases, V lost 1 base, and 6 bases had no gene match. Germline loops: CDR1 GTSNPN, CDR2 SVGIG (reference sequence). This CDR3 comprises 15 residues. Patients at the Seattle site were enrolled during active infection and followed longitudinally. In the original workflow: Counts of nucleated cells, estimated from reference gene primer amplification, were obtained. Profiling relied on immunoSEQ multiplex PCR, and the TCRdb table lists in-frame clones only, not all of them. The V and J calls and clone size come from that table; D and trimming were worked out from the DNA. The sample holds approximately 530,000 clones, 85% to 90% seen once. The data were taken from a study of blood T cell repertoires in COVID-19. Overall study context: Samples representing acute and convalescent COVID-19 were sourced from the United States, Italy and Spain. T cells, B-cell-depleted T cells, or PBMCs provided the cDNA or gDNA that served as material.

Sequencing was performed on peripheral blood. This TCR was recovered from a woman aged 50 to 60 with COVID-19, enrolled during active disease. The chain links TRBV30 to TRBJ1-3; TRBD1 matches at 8 bases. Here the CDR3 reads CAWSADRGIGNTIYF. As DNA, the CDR3 is TGTGCCTGGAGTGCCGACAGGGGAATAGGAAACACCATATATTTT.